This TCR beta chain was sequenced in a study of technical replicates of blood from several donors (dated by TCRdb to about 2017). Details on this clone: It lacks a known antigen. No qualities accompany the bases; no much larger clone lies one base away.

The CDR3 covers 16 residues, taking in both the cysteine and the phenylalanine. The read is trimmed to its CDR3 DNA, 48 bases read in frame from base 1. V is pared back by 6 bases and J by 2 bases, with 17 bases lying between the germline termini. Taken from the germline V gene, the CDR1 and CDR2 loops are MDHEN and SYDVKM. The library came from the immunoSEQ multiplex PCR assay. This is the immuneACCESS table as TCRdb keeps it, with only in-frame sequences that have V and J called. A part of the clones is gone; compared with another copy, unresolved V genes explain less than half, and the rest is unexplained. This sample has approximately 73,000 clones in its table, and about 90% of those were observed once. The ten largest clonotypes hold roughly 0.41% of the sample.

The sample taken for sequencing was T cells isolated from PBMCs. The clonotype comes from a human donor in good health. The chain is encoded by TRBV28 joined to TRBJ2-1; TRBD2 is perhaps the D gene, given 5 matching bases. The DNA is as follows: TGTGCCAGCAGCCTGGGCCGGGAAAGGGCCTACAATGAGCAGTTCTTC. It specifies CASSLGRERAYNEQFF. The reference TRBV28 and TRBJ2-1 proteins fill in what lies around the CDR3, so the full variable domain reads DVKVTQSSRYLVKRTGEKVFLECVQDMDHENMFWYRQDPGLGLRLIYFSYDVKMKEKGDIPEGYSVSREKKERFSLILESASTNQTSMYLCASSLGRERAYNEQFFGPGTRLTVL.